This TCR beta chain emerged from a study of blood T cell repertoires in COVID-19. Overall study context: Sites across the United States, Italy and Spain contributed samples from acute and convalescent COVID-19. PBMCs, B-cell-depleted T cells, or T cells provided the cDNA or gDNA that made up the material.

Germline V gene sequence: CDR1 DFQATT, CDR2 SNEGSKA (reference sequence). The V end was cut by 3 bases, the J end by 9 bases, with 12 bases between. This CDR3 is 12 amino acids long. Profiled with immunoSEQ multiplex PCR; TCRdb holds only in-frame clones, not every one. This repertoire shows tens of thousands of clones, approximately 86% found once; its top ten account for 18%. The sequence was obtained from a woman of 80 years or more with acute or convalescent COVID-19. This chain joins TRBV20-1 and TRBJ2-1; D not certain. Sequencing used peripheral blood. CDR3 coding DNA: TGCAGTGCTAGTGGTGGGCAGGTTGAGCAGTTCTTC. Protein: CSASGGQVEQFF.